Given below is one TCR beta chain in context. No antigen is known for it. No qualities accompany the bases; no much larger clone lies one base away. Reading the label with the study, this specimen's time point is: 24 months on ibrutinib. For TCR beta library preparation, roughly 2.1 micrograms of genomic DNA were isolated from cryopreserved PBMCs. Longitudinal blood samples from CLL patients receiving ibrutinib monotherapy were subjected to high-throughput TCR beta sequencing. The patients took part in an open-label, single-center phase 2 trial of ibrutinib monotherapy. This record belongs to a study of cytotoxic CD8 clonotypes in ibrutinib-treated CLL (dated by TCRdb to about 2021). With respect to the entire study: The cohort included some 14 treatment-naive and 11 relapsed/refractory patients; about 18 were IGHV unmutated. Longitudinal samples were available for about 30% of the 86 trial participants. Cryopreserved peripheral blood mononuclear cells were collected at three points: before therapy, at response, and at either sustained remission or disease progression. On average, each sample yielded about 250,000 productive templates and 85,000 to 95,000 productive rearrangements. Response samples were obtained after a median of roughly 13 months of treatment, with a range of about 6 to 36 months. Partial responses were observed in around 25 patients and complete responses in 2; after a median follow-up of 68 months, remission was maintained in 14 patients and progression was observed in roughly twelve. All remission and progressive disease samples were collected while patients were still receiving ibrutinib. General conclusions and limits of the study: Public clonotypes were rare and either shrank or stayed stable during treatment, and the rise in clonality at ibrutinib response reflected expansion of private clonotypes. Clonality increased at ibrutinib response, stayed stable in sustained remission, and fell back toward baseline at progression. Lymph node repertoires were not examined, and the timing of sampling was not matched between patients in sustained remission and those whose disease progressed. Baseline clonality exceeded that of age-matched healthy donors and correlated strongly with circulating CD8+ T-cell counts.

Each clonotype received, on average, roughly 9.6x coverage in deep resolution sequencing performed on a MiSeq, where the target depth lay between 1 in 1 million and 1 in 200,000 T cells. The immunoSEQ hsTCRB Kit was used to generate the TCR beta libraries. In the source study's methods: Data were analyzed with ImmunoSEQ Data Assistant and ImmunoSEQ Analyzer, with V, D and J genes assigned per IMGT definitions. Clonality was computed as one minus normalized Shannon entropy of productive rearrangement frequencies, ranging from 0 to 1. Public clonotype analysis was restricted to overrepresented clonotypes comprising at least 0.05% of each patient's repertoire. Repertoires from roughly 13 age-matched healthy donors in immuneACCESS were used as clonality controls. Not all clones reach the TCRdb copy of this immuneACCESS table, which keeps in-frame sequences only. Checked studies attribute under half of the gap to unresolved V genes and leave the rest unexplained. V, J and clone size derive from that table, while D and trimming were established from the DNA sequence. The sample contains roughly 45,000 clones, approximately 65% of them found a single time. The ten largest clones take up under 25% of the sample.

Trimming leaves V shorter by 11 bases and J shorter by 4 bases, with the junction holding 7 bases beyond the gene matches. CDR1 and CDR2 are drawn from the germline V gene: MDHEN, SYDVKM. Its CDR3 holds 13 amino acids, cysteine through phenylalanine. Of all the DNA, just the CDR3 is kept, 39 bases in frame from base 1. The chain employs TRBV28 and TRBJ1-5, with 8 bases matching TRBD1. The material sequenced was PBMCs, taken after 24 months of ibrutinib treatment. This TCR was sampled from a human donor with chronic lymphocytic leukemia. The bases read TGTGCCGCTAGGACAGGGAGGAATCAGCCCCAGCATTTT. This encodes CAARTGRNQPQHF.